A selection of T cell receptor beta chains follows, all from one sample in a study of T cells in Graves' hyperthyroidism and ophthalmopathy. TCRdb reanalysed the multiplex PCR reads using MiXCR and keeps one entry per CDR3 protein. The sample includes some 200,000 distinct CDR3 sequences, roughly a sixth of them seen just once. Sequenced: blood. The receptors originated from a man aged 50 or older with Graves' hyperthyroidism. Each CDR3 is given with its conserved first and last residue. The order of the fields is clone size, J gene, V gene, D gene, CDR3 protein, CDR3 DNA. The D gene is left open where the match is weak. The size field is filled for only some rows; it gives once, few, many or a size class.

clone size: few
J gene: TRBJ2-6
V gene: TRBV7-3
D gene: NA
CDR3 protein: CASSEIAGANVLTF
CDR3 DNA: TGTGCCAGCAGCGAGATAGCCGGGGCCAACGTCCTGACTTTC

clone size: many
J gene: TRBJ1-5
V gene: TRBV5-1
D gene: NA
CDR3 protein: CASSPTGVSNQPQHF
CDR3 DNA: TGCGCCAGCAGCCCGACAGGCGTCAGCAATCAGCCCCAGCATTTT

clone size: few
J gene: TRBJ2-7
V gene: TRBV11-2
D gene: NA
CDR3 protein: CASSLGSEGNEQYF
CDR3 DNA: TGTGCCAGCAGCTTAGGGTCAGAGGGAAACGAGCAGTACTTC

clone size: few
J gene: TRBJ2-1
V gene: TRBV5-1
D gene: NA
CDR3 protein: CASSQAAGSYNEQFF
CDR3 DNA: TGCGCCAGCAGCCAGGCGGCGGGATCGTACAATGAGCAGTTCTTC

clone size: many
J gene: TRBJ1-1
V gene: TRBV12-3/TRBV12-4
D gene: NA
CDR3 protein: CASSLWGTPNTEAFF
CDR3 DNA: TGTGCCAGCAGTTTATGGGGGACACCTAACACTGAAGCTTTCTTT

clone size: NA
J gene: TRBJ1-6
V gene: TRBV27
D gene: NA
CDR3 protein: CASSFSMIHPLHF
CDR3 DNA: TGTGCCAGCAGTTTTTCCATGATTCACCCTCTCCACTTT

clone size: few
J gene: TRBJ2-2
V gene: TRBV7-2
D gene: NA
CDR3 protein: CASSPFMGELFF
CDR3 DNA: TGTGCCAGCAGCCCCTTTATGGGGGAGCTGTTTTTT

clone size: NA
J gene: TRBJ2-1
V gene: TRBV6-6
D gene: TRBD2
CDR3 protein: CASSYGGDQQFF
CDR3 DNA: TGTGCCAGCAGTTACGGGGGGGATCAGCAGTTCTTC

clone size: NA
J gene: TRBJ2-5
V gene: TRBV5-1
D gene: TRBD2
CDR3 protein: CASSGGPSGVQETQYF
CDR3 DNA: TGCGCCAGCAGCGGTGGGCCTAGCGGGGTCCAAGAGACCCAGTACTTC

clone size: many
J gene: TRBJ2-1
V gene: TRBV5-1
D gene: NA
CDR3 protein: CASSSETGSSYNEQFF
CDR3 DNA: TGCGCCAGCAGCTCAGAGACCGGGAGCTCCTACAATGAGCAGTTCTTC

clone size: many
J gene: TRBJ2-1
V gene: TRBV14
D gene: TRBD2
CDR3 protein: CASSQGSETSGRLFYNEQFF
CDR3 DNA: TGTGCCAGCAGCCAAGGCTCGGAGACTAGCGGGAGATTATTCTACAATGAGCAGTTCTTC

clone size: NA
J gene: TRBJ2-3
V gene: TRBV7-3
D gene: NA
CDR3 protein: CASSPNRNTDTQYF
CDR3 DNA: TGTGCCAGCAGCCCGAACAGGAACACAGATACGCAGTATTTT

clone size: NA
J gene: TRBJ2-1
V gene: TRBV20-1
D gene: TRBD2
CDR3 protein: CSARDLFEGLAGGASYNEQFF
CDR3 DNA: TGCAGTGCTAGAGATCTTTTTGAGGGACTAGCGGGAGGGGCCTCCTACAATGAGCAGTTCTTC

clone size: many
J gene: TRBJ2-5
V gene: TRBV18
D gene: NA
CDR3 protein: CASSPERETQYF
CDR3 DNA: TGTGCCAGCTCACCGGAGCGGGAGACCCAGTACTTC

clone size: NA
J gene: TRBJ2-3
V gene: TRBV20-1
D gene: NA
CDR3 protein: CSARGRFTDTQYF
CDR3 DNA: TGCAGTGCTAGGGGCAGGTTCACAGATACGCAGTATTTT

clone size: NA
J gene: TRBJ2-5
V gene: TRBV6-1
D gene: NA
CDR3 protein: CASYQETQYF
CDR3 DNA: TGTGCCAGCTACCAAGAGACCCAGTACTTC

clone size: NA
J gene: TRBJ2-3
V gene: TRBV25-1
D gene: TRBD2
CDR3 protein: CASSDLGAGGSTDTQYF
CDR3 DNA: TGTGCCAGCAGTGACCTGGGAGCGGGAGGGAGCACAGATACGCAGTATTTT

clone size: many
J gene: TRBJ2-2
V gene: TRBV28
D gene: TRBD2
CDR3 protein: CASSLWGAGGNTGELFF
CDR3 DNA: TGTGCCAGCAGTTTATGGGGAGCGGGAGGCAACACCGGGGAGCTGTTTTTT

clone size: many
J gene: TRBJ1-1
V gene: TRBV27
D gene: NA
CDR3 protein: CASSPSMGSTEAFF
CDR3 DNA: TGTGCCAGCAGTCCCTCAATGGGGTCCACTGAAGCTTTCTTT

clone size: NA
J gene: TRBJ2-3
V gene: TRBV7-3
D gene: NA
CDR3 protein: CASSASSTDTQYF
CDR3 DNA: TGTGCCAGCAGCGCATCTAGCACAGATACGCAGTATTTT

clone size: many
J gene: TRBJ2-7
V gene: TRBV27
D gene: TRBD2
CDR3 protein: CASSFLPTSGRPYEQYF
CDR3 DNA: TGTGCCAGCAGTTTTCTCCCGACTAGCGGGCGTCCCTACGAGCAGTACTTC

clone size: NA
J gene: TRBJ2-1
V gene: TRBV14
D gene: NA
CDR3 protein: CASSPGKGQFF
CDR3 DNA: TGTGCCAGCAGCCCGGGGAAGGGTCAGTTCTTC

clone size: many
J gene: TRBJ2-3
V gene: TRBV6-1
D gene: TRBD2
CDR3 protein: CASRTPGLAATDTQYF
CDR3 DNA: TGTGCCAGCAGGACACCGGGACTAGCGGCCACAGATACGCAGTATTTT

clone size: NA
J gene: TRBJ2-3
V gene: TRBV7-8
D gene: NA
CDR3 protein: CASSLAPGSSPDTQYF
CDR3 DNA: TGTGCCAGCAGCTTAGCGCCCGGGAGTAGCCCAGATACGCAGTATTTT

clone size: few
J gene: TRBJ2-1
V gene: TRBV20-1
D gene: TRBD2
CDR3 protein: CSARRLADEQFF
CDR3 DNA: TGCAGTGCTAGAAGACTAGCGGATGAGCAGTTCTTC

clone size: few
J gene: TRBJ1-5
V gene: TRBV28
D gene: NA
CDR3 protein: CASSLGRVYQPQHF
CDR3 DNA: TGTGCCAGCAGTTTAGGCAGGGTCTATCAGCCCCAGCATTTT

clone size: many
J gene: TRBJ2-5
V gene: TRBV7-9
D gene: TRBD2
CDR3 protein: CASSGDSGIDQETQYF
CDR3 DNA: TGTGCCAGCAGCGGTGATAGCGGGATCGACCAAGAGACCCAGTACTTC

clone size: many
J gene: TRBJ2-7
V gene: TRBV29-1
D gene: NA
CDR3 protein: CSVGRAGDRNEQYF
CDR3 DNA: TGCAGCGTTGGGCGGGCAGGGGATCGGAACGAGCAGTACTTC